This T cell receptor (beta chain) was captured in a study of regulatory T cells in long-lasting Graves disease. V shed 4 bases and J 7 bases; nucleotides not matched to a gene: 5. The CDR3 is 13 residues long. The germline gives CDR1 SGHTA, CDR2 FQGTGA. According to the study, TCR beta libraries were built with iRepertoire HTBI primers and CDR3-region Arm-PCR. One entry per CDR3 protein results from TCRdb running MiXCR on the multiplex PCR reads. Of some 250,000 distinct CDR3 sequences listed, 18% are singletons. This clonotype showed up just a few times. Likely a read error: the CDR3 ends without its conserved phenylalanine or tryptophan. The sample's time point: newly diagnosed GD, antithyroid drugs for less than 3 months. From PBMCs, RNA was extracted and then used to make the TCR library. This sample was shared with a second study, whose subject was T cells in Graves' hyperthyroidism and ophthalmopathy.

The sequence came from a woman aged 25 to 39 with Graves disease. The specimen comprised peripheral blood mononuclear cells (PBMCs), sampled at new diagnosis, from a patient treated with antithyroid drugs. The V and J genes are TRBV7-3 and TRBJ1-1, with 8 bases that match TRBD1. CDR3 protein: CASSSTGANEAFL. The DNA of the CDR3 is TGTGCCAGCAGCTCGACAGGGGCGAATGAAGCTTTCCTT.